These 25 T cell receptor beta chains were all obtained from the same sample, sequenced in a study of T-cell memory formation after mild COVID-19. A single record per CDR3 protein comes from TCRdb applying MiXCR to the 5' RACE reads. Of tens of thousands of distinct CDR3 sequences detected, about an eighth appear once; the ten largest clones hold about 32%. The sequenced sample consisted of PBMCs or a T cell subset sorted from them (not recorded which). All receptors come from a man aged 18 to 35 who had mild COVID-19 (a few samples of this study predate the infection). Cell type and time point are not known.

The sample holds many counts of this clonotype. This chain connects TRBV29-1 to TRBJ1-2; TRBD1 might be the D (5 bases). Germline CDR1 SQVTM, CDR2 ANQGSEA. V was trimmed by 7 bases and J by 8 bases, leaving 11 bases between them. The CDR3 is made up of 10 amino acids. This CDR3 is CSAPTDGYTF. In DNA form, the CDR3 reads TGCAGCGCCCCGACAGACGGCTACACCTTC.

In this sample, this clonotype turned up a few times. The V gene is TRBV5-1, the J gene TRBJ2-2, with D unresolved. Germline V gene data show CDR1 as SGHRS and CDR2 as YFSETQ. This CDR3 contains 18 residues. The ends were cut back, 1 base at V and 0 bases at J, with 16 bases in the middle. CDR3 loop: CASSLRFVGPSNTGELFF. Here the CDR3 DNA reads TGCGCCAGCAGCTTGCGCTTCGTCGGCCCCTCGAACACCGGGGAGCTGTTTTTT.

V usage is TRBV6-5 and J usage is TRBJ1-1; D gene unclear. The CDR3 is made up of 17 amino acids. Germline loops: CDR1 MNHEY, CDR2 SVGAGI. V lost 9 bases to trimming and J lost 0 bases, with 23 bases between them. The CDR3 sequence is CARGWTLVSPMNTEAFF. In DNA, the CDR3 is TGTGCCAGGGGATGGACGCTAGTATCGCCCATGAACACTGAAGCTTTCTTT.

This clonotype was counted ten times or more. The chain links TRBV12-3 or TRBV12-4 to TRBJ1-1; tentative D call: TRBD1 (5 bases). CDR3 length equals 14 residues. Deletions cut 2 bases from V and 0 bases from J, with 7 bases between. DNA of the CDR3: TGTGCCAGCAGTTTAAGGGGCGTGAACACTGAAGCTTTCTTT. Encoded protein: CASSLRGVNTEAFF.

V usage is TRBV6-5 and J usage is TRBJ1-2, with D maybe TRBD1 (5 bases). Trimming took 1 base from V and 5 from J, leaving 8 bases between them. The CDR3 contains 13 residues. The germline gives CDR1 MNHEY, CDR2 SVGAGI. CDR3 loop: CASSYLGLYGYTF. CDR3 nucleotides: TGTGCCAGCAGTTACTTGGGACTTTATGGCTACACCTTC.

This clonotype was detected only a few times. The CDR3 region is CASSSQRGRGNTEAFF. CDR3 in DNA: TGTGCCAGCAGCTCTCAGAGGGGGCGGGGGAACACTGAAGCTTTCTTT. The chain recombines TRBV6-5 with TRBJ1-1; TRBD1 aligns across 7 bases. V lost 6 bases and J lost 1; bases outside the gene matches: 11. The CDR3 spans 16 residues. Per the germline V gene, CDR1 is MNHEY and CDR2 is SVGAGI.

In its sample, this clonotype was seen many times. The gene calls are TRBV2 and TRBJ2-3; unclear D gene. Germline V gene data show CDR1 as SNHLY and CDR2 as FYNNEI. The CDR3 consists of 12 residues. The V end lost 4 bases, the J end lost 6 bases, and 8 bases lay between the germline ends. The CDR3 DNA is TGTGCCAGCAGTGGGGGTTTCGATACGCAGTATTTT. This encodes CASSGGFDTQYF.

This clonotype was counted at least ten times. The chain couples TRBV7-2 to TRBJ2-1, with D unclear. CDR1 is SGHTA and CDR2 is FQGNSA in the germline V gene. V lost 5 bases to trimming and J lost 7 bases, with 21 bases between them. The CDR3 consists of 16 residues. CDR3 protein: CASSTVGDPTMNEQFF. In DNA, the CDR3 is TGTGCCAGCAGCACGGTTGGGGATCCGACCATGAATGAGCAGTTCTTC.

On this clonotype itself: Compared with germline, one end of the junction differs, possibly owing to a read error. This chain uses TRBV4-1 with TRBJ2-7, with D maybe TRBD1 (5 bases). Germline V lookup: CDR1 MGHRA, CDR2 YSYEKL. The CDR3 runs 14 residues. CDR3 sequence: CASSQEGLSDEQYF. Written as DNA, the CDR3 is TGCGCCAGCAGCCAAGAGGGGCTCTCCGACGAGCAGTACTTC.

This clonotype appeared many times. This chain uses TRBV25-1 with TRBJ2-2; possibly TRBD2 for D (5 bases). The germline gives CDR1 MGHDK, CDR2 SYGVNS. This CDR3 has 15 residues. Trimming took 3 bases from V and 5 from J, leaving 13 bases between them. This CDR3 is CASSDGVGGTGELFF. For the CDR3, the DNA is TGTGCCAGCAGTGATGGAGTAGGAGGTACCGGGGAGCTGTTTTTT.

This clonotype has only a few counts. The genes are TRBV20-1 and TRBJ2-5, with D possibly TRBD2 on 6 matching bases. CDR3 length: 13 residues. The germline V and J ends were trimmed by 5 bases and 1 base, with 11 bases remaining between them. Per germline, CDR1 DFQATT and CDR2 SNEGSKA (reference sequence). The chain's CDR3 is CSAPRGSQETQYF. As DNA, the CDR3 is TGCAGTGCTCCACGGGGGAGCCAAGAGACCCAGTACTTC.

This clonotype was seen ten or more times. The V call is TRBV19, the J call TRBJ1-1; 9 nucleotides match TRBD1. Germline CDR1 is LNHDA and CDR2 is SQIVND (reference sequence). CDR3 length equals 15 residues. V shed 6 bases and J 1 base; nucleotides not matched to a gene: 6. In DNA, the CDR3 is TGTGCCAGTAGCAGACCGGACAGGGGGAACACTGAAGCTTTCTTT. Translation gives CASSRPDRGNTEAFF.

This clonotype was counted ten times or more. The chain has TRBV5-1 and TRBJ2-3; TRBD2 agrees at 10 bases. The length of the CDR3 is 13 residues. The V gene's germline CDR1 is SGHRS and CDR2 YFSETQ. V trimming: 5 bases; J trimming: 3 bases; junction bases outside the gene matches: 0. The CDR3 sequence is CASRLAGTDTQYF. CDR3 nucleotides: TGCGCCAGCAGACTAGCGGGGACAGATACGCAGTATTTT. The variable domain in full, completed from reference TRBV5-1 and TRBJ2-3, reads KAGVTQTPRYLIKTRGQQVTLSCSPISGHRSVSWYQQTPGQGLQFLFEYFSETQRNKGNFPGRFSGRQFSNSRSEMNVSTLELGDSALYLCASRLAGTDTQYFGPGTRLTVL.

The sample holds many counts of this clonotype. The chain links TRBV20-1 to TRBJ1-1; no definite D call. Germline CDR1 reads DFQATT; CDR2 reads SNEGSKA (reference sequence). The ends were cut back, 2 bases at V and 5 bases at J, with 12 bases in the middle. The CDR3 loop spans 13 amino acids. CDR3 nucleotides: TGCAGTGCTAGATGGGGAGGGCCAACTGAAGCTTTCTTT. Its translation is CSARWGGPTEAFF.

This clonotype was detected many times. V usage is TRBV7-9 and J usage is TRBJ2-3, with D perhaps being TRBD1 or TRBD2 (5 bases each). V gave up 5 bases and J gave up 2 bases, with 14 bases separating them. The germline CDR1 and CDR2 sequences are SEHNR and FQNEAQ (reference sequence). This CDR3 has 15 amino acids. CDR3: CASSLTSGATDTQYF. The CDR3 DNA is TGTGCCAGCAGCCTAACATCCGGGGCCACAGATACGCAGTATTTT.

The chain combines TRBV10-3 with TRBJ2-2; TRBD1 agrees at 8 bases. CDR3 length: 17 amino acids. Germline CDR1 reads ENHRY; CDR2 reads SYGVKD. Trimming took 3 bases from V and 8 from J; bases not matched to a gene: 14. CDR3 loop: CAISESWQGALGGELFF. CDR3 nucleotide sequence: TGTGCCATCAGTGAATCCTGGCAGGGGGCGTTAGGTGGGGAGCTGTTTTTT.

This clonotype was detected many times. CDR3 DNA sequence: TGCGCCAGCAGCTCACAGGGGATGGGCACTGAAGCTTTCTTT. Amino acids: CASSSQGMGTEAFF. The chain combines TRBV5-1 with TRBJ1-1; 7 bases fit TRBD1. The ends lost 3 bases at V and 4 bases at J; junction bases unmatched: 6. The CDR3 runs 14 residues. Germline CDR1 reads SGHRS; CDR2 reads YFSETQ.

This clonotype has ten or more counts. The rearrangement uses TRBV7-7 and TRBJ2-2; TRBD2 agrees at 11 bases. With V trimmed by 6 bases and J by 3 bases, 3 bases remained unmatched. From germline, CDR1 is SSHAT and CDR2 FNYEAQ (reference sequence). This CDR3 is 15 amino acids long. The CDR3, as DNA: TGTGCCAGCAGAGCGACTAGCGGGGACACCGGGGAGCTGTTTTTT. Its protein is CASRATSGDTGELFF.

This clonotype was recorded many times. This chain joins TRBV6-5 and TRBJ1-2; D may be TRBD1 (6 bases). Germline V gene lookup returns CDR1 MNHEY and CDR2 SVGAGI. The germline V and J ends were trimmed by 2 bases and 8 bases, with 12 bases remaining between them. This CDR3 comprises 13 residues. CDR3 residues: CASSYRTGLGYTF. As DNA, the CDR3 is TGTGCCAGCAGTTACCGTACAGGGCTCGGCTACACCTTC.

There are many counts of this clonotype. The V and J genes are TRBV12-3 or TRBV12-4 and TRBJ1-5, with D unclear. V lost 5 bases to trimming and J lost 8 bases, with 10 bases between them. This CDR3 is 12 amino acids long. CDR3 DNA sequence: TGTGCCAGCAGTCCCCCCACGGAGCCCCAGCATTTT. Its translation: CASSPPTEPQHF.

V and J are TRBV12-3 or TRBV12-4 and TRBJ1-1; the match to TRBD1 covers 10 bases. The ends lost 3 bases at V and 12 bases at J; junction bases unmatched: 13. The CDR3 extends over 15 amino acids. CDR3 protein: CASSFSDRGALRPFF. Written as DNA, the CDR3 is TGTGCCAGCAGTTTCTCGGACAGGGGGGCTTTGAGACCTTTCTTT.

In this sample, this clonotype turned up many times. The chain links TRBV7-8 to TRBJ1-4; D possibly corresponds to TRBD1 (5 bases). This CDR3 comprises 15 residues. Trimming stripped 6 bases from V and 8 bases from J, with 19 bases between. Germline CDR1 SGHVS, CDR2 FQNEAQ. This chain's CDR3 is CASRSSPDKGEKLFF. Here the CDR3 DNA reads TGTGCCAGCAGGTCGTCTCCTGATAAGGGGGAAAAACTGTTTTTT.

This clonotype was found a few times. The chain links TRBV6-1 to TRBJ2-2, with 7 bases fitting TRBD1. The CDR3 sequence is 16 residues long. J lost 0 bases, V lost 2 bases, and 3 bases had no gene match. In germline, CDR1 is MNHNS, CDR2 SASEGT. CDR3 coding DNA: TGTGCCAGCAGTGAAAGAGGGGGCGCGAACACCGGGGAGCTGTTTTTT. Its protein is CASSERGGANTGELFF.

There are many counts of this clonotype. CDR3 residues: CASSFSGGEDTQYF. For the CDR3, the DNA is TGCGCCAGCAGCTTTAGCGGGGGGGAAGATACGCAGTATTTT. This sequence joins TRBV5-1 and TRBJ2-3, with 11 bases lining up with TRBD2. Unmatched junction bases numbered 1, after V lost 2 bases and J lost 5 bases. Germline V gene sequence: CDR1 SGHRS, CDR2 YFSETQ. This CDR3 region has 14 residues.

DNA for the CDR3: TGTGCCAGCAGTGTATCCCAGGGGAACTACGAGCAGTACGTC. This translates into CASSVSQGNYEQYV. V is TRBV2 and J is TRBJ2-7; TRBD1 might be the D (6 bases). The V gene's germline CDR1 is SNHLY and CDR2 FYNNEI. The V end lost 4 bases, the J end lost 3 bases, and 13 bases lay between the germline ends. This CDR3 region has 14 residues.